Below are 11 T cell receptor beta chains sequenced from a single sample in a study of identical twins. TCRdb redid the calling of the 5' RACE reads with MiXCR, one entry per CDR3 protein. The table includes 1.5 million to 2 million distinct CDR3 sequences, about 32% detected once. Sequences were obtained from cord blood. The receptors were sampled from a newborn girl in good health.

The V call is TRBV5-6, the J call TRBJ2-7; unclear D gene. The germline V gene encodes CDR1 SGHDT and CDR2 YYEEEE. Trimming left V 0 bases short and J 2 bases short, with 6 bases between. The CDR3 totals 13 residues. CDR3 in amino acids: CASSLVHPYEQYF. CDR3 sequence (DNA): TGTGCCAGCAGCTTGGTTCATCCCTACGAGCAGTACTTC. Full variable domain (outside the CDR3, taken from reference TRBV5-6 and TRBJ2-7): DAGVTQSPTHLIKTRGQQVTLRCSPKSGHDTVSWYQQALGQGPQFIFQYYEEEERQRGNFPDRFSGHQFPNYSSELNVNALLLGDSALYLCASSLVHPYEQYFGPGTRLTVT.

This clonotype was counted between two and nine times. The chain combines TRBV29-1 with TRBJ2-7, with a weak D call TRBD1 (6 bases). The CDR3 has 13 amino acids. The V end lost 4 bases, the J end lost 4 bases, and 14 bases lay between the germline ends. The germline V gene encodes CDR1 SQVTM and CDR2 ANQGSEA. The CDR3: CSVVGQTRYEQYF. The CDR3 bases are TGCAGCGTTGTCGGACAGACTCGGTACGAGCAGTACTTC.

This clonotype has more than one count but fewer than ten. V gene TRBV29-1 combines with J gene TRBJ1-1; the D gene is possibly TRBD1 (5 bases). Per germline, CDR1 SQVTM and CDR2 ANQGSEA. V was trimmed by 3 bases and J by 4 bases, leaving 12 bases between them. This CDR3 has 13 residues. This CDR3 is CSVDPRRGTEAFF. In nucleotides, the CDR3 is TGCAGCGTTGACCCTCGGAGGGGCACTGAAGCTTTCTTT.

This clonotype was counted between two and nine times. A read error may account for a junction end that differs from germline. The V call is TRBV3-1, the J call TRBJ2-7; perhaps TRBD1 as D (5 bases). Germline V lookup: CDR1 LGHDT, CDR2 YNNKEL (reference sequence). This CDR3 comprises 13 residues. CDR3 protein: CTSSQVQGYEQYF. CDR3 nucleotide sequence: TGTACCAGCAGCCAAGTTCAGGGCTACGAGCAGTACTTC.

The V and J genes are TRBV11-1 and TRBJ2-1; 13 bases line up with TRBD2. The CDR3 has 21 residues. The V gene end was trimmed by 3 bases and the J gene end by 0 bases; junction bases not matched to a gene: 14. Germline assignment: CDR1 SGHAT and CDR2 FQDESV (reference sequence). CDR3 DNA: TGTGCCAGCAGCTTTAGCCGCGGGACTAGCGGGGTTGAGGGCTCCTACAATGAGCAGTTCTTC. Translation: CASSFSRGTSGVEGSYNEQFF.

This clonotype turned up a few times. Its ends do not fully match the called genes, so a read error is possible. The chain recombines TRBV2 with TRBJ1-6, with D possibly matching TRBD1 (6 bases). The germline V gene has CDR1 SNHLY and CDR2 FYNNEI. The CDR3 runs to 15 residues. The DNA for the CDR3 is TGTGCCTGCAGCGAGATAACAGGGTATAATTCACCCCTCCACTTT. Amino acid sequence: CACSEITGYNSPLHF.

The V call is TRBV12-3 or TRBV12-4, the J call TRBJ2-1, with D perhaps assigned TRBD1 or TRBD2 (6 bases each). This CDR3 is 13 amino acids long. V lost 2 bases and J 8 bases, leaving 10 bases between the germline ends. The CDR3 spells CASSLIGGHEQFF. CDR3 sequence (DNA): TGTGCCAGCAGTTTAATCGGGGGCCATGAGCAGTTCTTC.

The CDR3 bases are TGTGCCAGCAGCAAAACCGGGAGCGGGAGGTCCTACGAGCAGTACTTC. Protein sequence: CASSKTGSGRSYEQYF. The J gene is TRBJ2-7, the V gene TRBV3-1; 9 positions agree with TRBD2. CDR3 size: 16 residues. Germline trimming cut 5 bases from V and 1 base from J; bases unmatched to any gene: 9. Germline assignment: CDR1 LGHDT and CDR2 YNNKEL (reference sequence).

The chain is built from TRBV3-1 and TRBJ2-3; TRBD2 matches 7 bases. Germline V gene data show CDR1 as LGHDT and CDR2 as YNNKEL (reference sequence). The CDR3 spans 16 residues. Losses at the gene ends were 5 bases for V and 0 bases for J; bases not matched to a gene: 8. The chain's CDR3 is CASSVTGTTSTDTQYF. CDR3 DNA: TGTGCCAGCAGCGTAACCGGGACTACCAGCACAGATACGCAGTATTTT.

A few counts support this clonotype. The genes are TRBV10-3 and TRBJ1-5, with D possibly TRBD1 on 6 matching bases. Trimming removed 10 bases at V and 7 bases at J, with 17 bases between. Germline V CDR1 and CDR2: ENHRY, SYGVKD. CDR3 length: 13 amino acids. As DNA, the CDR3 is TGTGCCACCATACAGGGTAAGGGACAGCCCCAGCATTTT. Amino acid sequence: CATIQGKGQPQHF.

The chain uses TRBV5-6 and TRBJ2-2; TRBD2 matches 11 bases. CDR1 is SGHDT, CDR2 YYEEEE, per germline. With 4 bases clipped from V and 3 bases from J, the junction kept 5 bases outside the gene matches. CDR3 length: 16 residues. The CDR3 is CASSPGLAGYTGELFF. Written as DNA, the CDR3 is TGTGCCAGCAGCCCCGGACTAGCGGGTTACACCGGGGAGCTGTTTTTT.